The TCR beta chain described here comes from a study of T cell responses to AZD1222 COVID-19 vaccine. CDR1 and CDR2 (germline): MNHEY, SVGAGI. The V gene lost 7 bases and the J gene lost 4 bases, with 13 bases spanning the gap. CDR3 length: 13 residues. Measured with immunoSEQ multiplex PCR; TCRdb has only the in-frame clones, and not every one. The sample lists 140,000 to 150,000 clones, roughly 90% seen once, with around 1.7% in the top ten. Source: peripheral blood, taken on day 0 of AZD1222 vaccination. The TCR originated in an adult in good health. This chain links TRBV6-5 with TRBJ1-2; D is undetermined. In DNA, the CDR3 is TGTGCCAGCAACGGCCCCGAGACCTATGGCTACACCTTC. As protein: CASNGPETYGYTF.